The following is a T cell receptor beta chain sequence with its context. This sample is drawn from a study of blood T cell repertoires in COVID-19. In the study overall: Sample material is recorded as cDNA or gDNA derived from T cells, B-cell-depleted T cells, or PBMCs.

Participants were placed into cohorts based on the clinical history they reported. With 3 bases removed from V and 0 bases from J, the gap between germline ends came to 6 bases. The CDR3 covers 14 residues. From germline, CDR1 is LNHDA and CDR2 SQIVND (reference sequence). The data were produced by immunoSEQ multiplex PCR, yet TCRdb's version contains in-frame clones alone and is incomplete. Here the sample spans about 300,000 clones, 85% to 90% being singletons. Input material: PBMCs or T cells enriched from blood (not recorded which). The TCR comes from a man aged 30 to 39 who had recovered from COVID-19. V and J are TRBV19 and TRBJ2-1; D is possibly TRBD2 (6 bases). The CDR3 loop reads CASSMGGSYNEQFF. The CDR3 DNA reads as TGTGCCAGTAGTATGGGGGGCTCCTACAATGAGCAGTTCTTC.